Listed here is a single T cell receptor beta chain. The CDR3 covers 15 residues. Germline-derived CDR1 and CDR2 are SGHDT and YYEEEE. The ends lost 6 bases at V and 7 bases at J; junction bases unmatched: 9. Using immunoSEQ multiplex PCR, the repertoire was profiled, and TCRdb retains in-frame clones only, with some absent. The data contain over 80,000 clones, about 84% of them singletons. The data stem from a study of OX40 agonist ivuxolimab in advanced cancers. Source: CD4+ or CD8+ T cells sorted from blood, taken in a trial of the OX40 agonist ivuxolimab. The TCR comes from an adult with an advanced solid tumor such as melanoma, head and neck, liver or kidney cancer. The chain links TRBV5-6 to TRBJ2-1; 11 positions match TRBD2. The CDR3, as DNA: TGTGCCAGCATAGCGGGAGGGCCGGGTGAGAATGAGCAGTTCTTC. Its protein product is CASIAGGPGENEQFF.